Here is one T cell receptor (beta chain) with its context. The CDR3 is 15 residues long. Germline lookup yields CDR1 SEHNR and CDR2 FQNEAQ (reference sequence). Germline trimming cut 6 bases from V and 4 bases from J; bases unmatched to any gene: 5. The protocol was immunoSEQ multiplex PCR, while the TCRdb copy is restricted to in-frame clones and leaves out a portion. The table includes some 40,000 clones, about 89% detected once. The data were obtained in a study of T cell changes during pregnancy in multiple sclerosis. This chain joins TRBV7-9 and TRBJ2-2; 10 bases match TRBD1. This receptor was taken from a female donor with multiple sclerosis, enrolled in a pregnancy study. The source was CD4+ T cells from peripheral blood mononuclear cells, collected in the first trimester of pregnancy. For the CDR3, the DNA is TGTGCCAGCAGACGAGGGACAGGGGTCACCGGGGAGCTGTTTTTT. Its translation is CASRRGTGVTGELFF.